A selection of T cell receptor beta chains follows, all from one sample in a study of long-term antiretroviral therapy in people with HIV. TCRdb's table, derived via immunoSEQ multiplex PCR, lists solely in-frame clones and lacks some. The sample carries about 27,000 clones, more than 80% recorded once. The sample consisted of unsorted PBMCs, taken 3 years after starting antiretroviral therapy. The receptors stem from a man in his forties or fifties with HIV. Both conserved end residues are part of each CDR3. Each record gives: D gene, J gene, V gene, CDR3 length, clone size, CDR3 protein, CDR3 DNA. The D gene is left open where the match is weak. Some rows have no size entry. The others give once, few or many, or a class for an expanded clone.

>-|TRBJ1-2|TRBV15|15|-
CATSRDSGGNYGYTF
TGTGCCACCAGCAGAGATTCCGGGGGCAACTATGGCTACACCTTC
>-|TRBJ1-1|TRBV10-2|13|-
CASSYRQNTEAFF
TGCGCCAGCAGTTACAGACAGAACACTGAAGCTTTCTTT
>TRBD1|TRBJ1-2|TRBV4-1|14|few
CASSPRQGASGYTF
TGCGCCAGCAGCCCTCGACAGGGGGCTAGTGGCTACACCTTC
>-|TRBJ2-7|TRBV19|15|once
CASSPAEGRGYEQYF
TGTGCCAGTAGCCCCGCGGAGGGTAGGGGCTACGAGCAGTACTTC
>-|TRBJ2-1|TRBV7-9|14|-
CASSFSDKNNEQFF
TGTGCCAGCAGCTTCAGCGACAAGAACAATGAGCAGTTCTTC
>TRBD1|TRBJ2-7|TRBV5-6|14|-
CASSLRQGTYEQYF
TGTGCCAGCAGCTTAAGACAGGGGACCTACGAGCAGTACTTC
>-|TRBJ1-1|TRBV6-5|14|-
CASSFGARSTEAFF
TGTGCCAGCAGTTTCGGGGCCCGGAGCACTGAAGCTTTCTTT
>-|TRBJ2-3|TRBV29-1|13|-
CSVEAGLVDTQYF
TGCAGCGTTGAAGCGGGGTTGGTGGATACGCAGTATTTT
>-|TRBJ1-3|TRBV7-9|16|-
CASSLDGSPGGNTIYF
TGTGCCAGCAGCTTAGATGGCTCACCCGGTGGAAACACCATATATTTT
>TRBD2|TRBJ2-3|TRBV18|18|-
CASSPVPGTSTSTDTQYF
TGTGCCAGCTCACCGGTCCCCGGGACTAGTACTAGCACAGATACGCAGTATTTT
>-|TRBJ1-5|TRBV6-5|16|-
CASSSFGQNSNQPQHF
TGTGCCAGCAGTTCTTTTGGACAGAATAGCAATCAGCCCCAGCATTTT
>-|TRBJ2-5|TRBV10-1|14|once
CASSRDLVQETQYF
TGCGCCAGCAGCCGGGACCTCGTCCAAGAGACCCAGTACTTC
>TRBD1|TRBJ2-3|TRBV28|16|-
CASTLDRAVGTDTQYF
TGTGCCAGCACCCTCGACAGGGCGGTGGGCACAGATACGCAGTATTTT
>-|TRBJ1-1|TRBV19|14|-
CASSIGTDNTEAFF
TGTGCCAGTAGTATAGGGACTGATAACACTGAAGCTTTCTTT
>-|TRBJ1-2|TRBV19|12|-
CASSMDYYGYTF
TGTGCCAGTAGTATGGACTACTATGGCTACACCTTC
>TRBD2|TRBJ2-5|TRBV5-1|15|-
CASSLMAGGGETQYF
TGCGCCAGCAGCTTGATGGCGGGGGGTGGAGAGACCCAGTACTTC
>-|TRBJ2-1|TRBV6-5|14|-
CASSQAPLEAEQFF
TGTGCCAGCAGTCAAGCCCCGCTGGAAGCCGAGCAGTTCTTC
>TRBD1|TRBJ2-1|TRBV6-5|14|-
CASIPGQGVNEQFF
TGTGCCAGCATCCCGGGACAGGGGGTAAATGAGCAGTTCTTC
>TRBD1|TRBJ2-7|TRBV4-2|14|-
CASSQPGQGGKQYF
TGTGCCAGCAGCCAGCCGGGACAGGGGGGCAAGCAGTACTTC
>TRBD1|TRBJ2-7|TRBV5-1|15|-
CASSFETGGPYEQYF
TGCGCCAGCAGCTTTGAAACAGGGGGCCCCTACGAGCAGTACTTC
>-|TRBJ2-1|TRBV29-1|11|-
CSVETYREQFF
TGCAGCGTTGAAACGTATCGGGAGCAGTTCTTC
>TRBD2|TRBJ2-3|TRBV5-1|16|once
CASSLSGTSGTDTQYF
TGCGCCAGCAGCTTGAGCGGGACTAGCGGCACAGATACGCAGTATTTT
>TRBD1|TRBJ1-1|TRBV10-2|18|-
CASSAMSRDRGRSTEAFF
TGCGCCAGCAGCGCTATGTCCCGGGACAGGGGCCGGAGCACTGAAGCTTTCTTT
>TRBD1|TRBJ1-6|TRBV28|18|-
CASSGGDRGSSYNSPLHF
TGTGCCAGCAGCGGCGGGGACAGGGGGAGCTCCTATAATTCACCCCTCCACTTT
>-|TRBJ2-5|TRBV14|16|-
CASSPQGFRIQETQYF
TGTGCCAGCAGCCCTCAGGGGTTTAGGATCCAAGAGACCCAGTACTTC
>-|TRBJ2-7|TRBV7-9|14|few
CASSRQTGRREQYF
TGTGCCAGCAGCAGACAGACAGGGAGGAGAGAGCAGTACTTC
>-|TRBJ2-7|TRBV21-1|13|once
CASTGREVYEQYF
TGTGCCAGCACCGGGAGGGAGGTCTACGAGCAGTACTTC
>-|TRBJ2-7|TRBV6-4|13|-
CASSAEGATEQYF
TGTGCCAGCAGTGCGGAAGGGGCAACCGAGCAGTACTTC
>TRBD1|TRBJ2-7|TRBV9|13|-
CASRGQGSYEQYF
TGTGCCAGCAGGGGACAGGGGAGCTACGAGCAGTACTTC
>-|TRBJ2-1|TRBV7-9|14|-
CASSFRQGYNEQFF
TGTGCCAGCAGCTTCCGCCAGGGCTACAATGAGCAGTTCTTC
>-|TRBJ1-1|TRBV7-2|12|-
CASSFLDTEAFF
TGTGCCAGCAGCTTCTTGGACACTGAAGCTTTCTTT
>-|TRBJ2-7|TRBV27|12|once
CASSFGTYEQYF
TGTGCCAGCAGTTTTGGGACCTACGAGCAGTACTTC
>TRBD1|TRBJ1-1|TRBV9|15|-
CASSAPQGANTEAFF
TGTGCCAGCAGCGCCCCACAGGGGGCGAACACTGAAGCTTTCTTT
>-|TRBJ1-1|TRBV29-1|13|once
CSAILSQNTEAFF
TGCAGCGCCATACTGTCACAGAACACTGAAGCTTTCTTT
>-|TRBJ1-1|TRBV11-2|15|-
CASSLVGRQNTEAFF
TGTGCCAGCAGCTTAGTAGGCAGACAGAACACTGAAGCTTTCTTT
>TRBD1|TRBJ2-3|TRBV5-1|17|once
CASSSMPGQGKGDTQYF
TGCGCCAGCAGCTCAATGCCGGGACAGGGAAAGGGAGATACGCAGTATTTT
>-|TRBJ2-7|TRBV18|16|-
CASSPVALGGAYEQYF
TGTGCCAGCTCACCGGTCGCTTTGGGGGGAGCCTACGAGCAGTACTTC
>TRBD2|TRBJ2-7|TRBV2|15|-
CASSEQASGSYEQYF
TGTGCCAGCAGTGAACAAGCTAGCGGATCCTACGAGCAGTACTTC
>TRBD1|TRBJ2-7|TRBV6-5|14|-
CASSSMGQKSEQYF
TGTGCCAGCAGTTCCATGGGACAGAAGAGCGAGCAGTACTTC
>-|TRBJ2-7|TRBV27|14|-
CASSSGTAAYEQYF
TGTGCCAGCAGTTCCGGAACAGCTGCCTACGAGCAGTACTTC
>-|TRBJ2-5|TRBV11-2|15|-
CASTYSAGLQETQYF
TGTGCCAGCACTTACTCGGCGGGGCTCCAAGAGACCCAGTACTTC
>-|TRBJ2-7|TRBV1|16|-
CTSSQDHSGRCHEQYF
TGCACCAGCAGCCAAGATCATTCTGGACGCTGTCACGAGCAGTACTTC
>TRBD1|TRBJ1-2|TRBV7-8|16|few
CASSLDPGQGGYGYTF
TGTGCCAGCAGCTTAGATCCTGGACAGGGGGGCTATGGCTACACCTTC
>-|TRBJ1-5|TRBV19|13|-
CASLAGVNQPQHF
TGTGCCAGCCTTGCAGGGGTCAACCAGCCCCAGCATTTT
>-|TRBJ1-3|TRBV29-1|13|-
CSVVRPSGNTIYF
TGCAGCGTTGTTAGGCCATCTGGAAACACCATATATTTT
>-|TRBJ2-1|TRBV5-1|15|-
CASSPRGDSYNEQFF
TGCGCCAGCAGCCCGAGGGGGGATTCCTACAATGAGCAGTTCTTC
>-|TRBJ2-1|TRBV25-1|15|-
CASSEAASPSNEQFF
TGTGCCAGCAGTGAGGCGGCTAGCCCTTCAAATGAGCAGTTCTTC
>-|TRBJ1-5|TRBV30|15|-
CAWTSEGSGRKPQHF
TGTGCCTGGACCTCAGAGGGCAGTGGTAGGAAGCCCCAGCATTTT